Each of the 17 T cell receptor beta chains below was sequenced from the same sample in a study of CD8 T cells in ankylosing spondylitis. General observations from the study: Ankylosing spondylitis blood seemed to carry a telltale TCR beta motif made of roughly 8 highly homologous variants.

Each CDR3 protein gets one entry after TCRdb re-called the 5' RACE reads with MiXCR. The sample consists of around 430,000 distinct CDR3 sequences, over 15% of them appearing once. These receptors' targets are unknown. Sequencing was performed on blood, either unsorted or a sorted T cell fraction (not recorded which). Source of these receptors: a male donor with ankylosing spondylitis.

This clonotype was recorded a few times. This CDR3 is CASSFCSQVCEQYF. The CDR3, as DNA: TGTGCCAGCAGCTTTTGCTCGCAGGTATGCGAGCAGTACTTC. The V and J genes are TRBV12-1 and TRBJ2-7. TRBV12-1 is labeled a pseudogene. CDR3 length: 14 amino acids.

This CDR3 is CASRERWDPETQYF. CDR3 in DNA: TGTGCCAGCAGGGAGAGATGGGATCCTGAGACCCAGTACTTC. V gene TRBV12-3 or TRBV12-4 combines with J gene TRBJ2-5; D gene uncertain. This CDR3 contains 14 residues. V was pared by 6 bases and J by 5 bases, with 16 bases between.

The CDR3 reads CSAPGTGVEAFF. The CDR3 DNA is TGCAGTGCCCCCGGGACAGGGGTTGAAGCTTTCTTT. The rearrangement joins TRBV20-1 to TRBJ1-1; 10 nucleotides match TRBD1. The germline CDR1 and CDR2 sequences are DFQATT and SNEGSKA (reference sequence). This CDR3 has 12 amino acids. With 6 bases clipped from V and 7 bases from J, the junction kept 5 bases outside the gene matches.

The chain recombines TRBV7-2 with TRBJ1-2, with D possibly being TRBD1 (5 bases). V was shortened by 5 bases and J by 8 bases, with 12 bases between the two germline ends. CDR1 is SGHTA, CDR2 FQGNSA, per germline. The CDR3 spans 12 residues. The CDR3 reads CASSDRLYGYTF. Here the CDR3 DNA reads TGTGCCAGCAGCGACAGATTGTACGGCTACACCTTC.

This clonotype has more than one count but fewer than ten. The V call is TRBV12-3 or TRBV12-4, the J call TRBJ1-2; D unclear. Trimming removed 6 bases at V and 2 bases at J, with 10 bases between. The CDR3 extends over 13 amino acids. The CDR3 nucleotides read TGTGCCAGCAGGCCCGACGGAAACTATGGCTACACCTTC. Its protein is CASRPDGNYGYTF.

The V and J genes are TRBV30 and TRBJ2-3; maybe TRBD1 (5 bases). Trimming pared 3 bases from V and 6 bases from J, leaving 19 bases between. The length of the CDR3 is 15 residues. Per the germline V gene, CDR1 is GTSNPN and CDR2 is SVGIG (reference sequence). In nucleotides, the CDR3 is TGTGCCTGGAGCAAATCGGACACCCTGTGGGATACGCAGTATTTT. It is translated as CAWSKSDTLWDTQYF.

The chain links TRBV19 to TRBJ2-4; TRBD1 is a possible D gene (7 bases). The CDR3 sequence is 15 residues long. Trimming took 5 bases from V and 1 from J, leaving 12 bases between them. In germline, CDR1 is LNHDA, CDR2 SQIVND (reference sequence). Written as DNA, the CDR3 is TGTGCCAGTAGTGGAGGGGGCGCGGCCAAAAACATTCAGTACTTC. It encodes CASSGGGAAKNIQYF.

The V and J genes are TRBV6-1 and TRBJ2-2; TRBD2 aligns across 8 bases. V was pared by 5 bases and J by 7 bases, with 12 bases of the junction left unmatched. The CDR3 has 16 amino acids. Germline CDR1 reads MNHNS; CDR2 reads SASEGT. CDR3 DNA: TGTGCCAGCAGTAGGGCCGGGGGGGCCTCCGGCGGGGAGCTGTTTTTT. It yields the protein CASSRAGGASGGELFF.

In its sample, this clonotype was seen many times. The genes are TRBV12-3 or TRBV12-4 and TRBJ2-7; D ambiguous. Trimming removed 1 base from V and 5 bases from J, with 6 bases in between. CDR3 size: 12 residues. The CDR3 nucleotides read TGTGCCAGCAGTTTAGTTCTCCACGAGCAGTACTTC. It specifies CASSLVLHEQYF.

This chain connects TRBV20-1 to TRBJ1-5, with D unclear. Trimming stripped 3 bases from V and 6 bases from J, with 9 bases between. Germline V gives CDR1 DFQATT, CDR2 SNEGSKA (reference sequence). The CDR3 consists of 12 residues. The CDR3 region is CSARAPGQPQHF. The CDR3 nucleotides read TGCAGTGCTAGGGCCCCGGGTCAGCCCCAGCATTTT.

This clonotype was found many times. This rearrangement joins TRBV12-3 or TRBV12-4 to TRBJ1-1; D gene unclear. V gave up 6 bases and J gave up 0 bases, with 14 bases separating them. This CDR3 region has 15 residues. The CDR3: CASSLATVLNTEAFF. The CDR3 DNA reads TGTGCCAGCAGCCTGGCGACGGTCCTGAACACTGAAGCTTTCTTT.

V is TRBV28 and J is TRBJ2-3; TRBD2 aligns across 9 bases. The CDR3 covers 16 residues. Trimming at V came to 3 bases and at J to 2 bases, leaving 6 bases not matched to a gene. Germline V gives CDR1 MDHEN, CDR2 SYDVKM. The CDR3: CASSFRAGGITDTQYF. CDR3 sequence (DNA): TGTGCCAGCAGTTTTAGAGCGGGGGGTATCACAGATACGCAGTATTTT.

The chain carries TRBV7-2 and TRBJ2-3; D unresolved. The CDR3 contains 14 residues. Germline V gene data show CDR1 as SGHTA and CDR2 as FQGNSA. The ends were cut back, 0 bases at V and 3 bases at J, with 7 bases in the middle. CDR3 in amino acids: CASSLAVTTDTQYF. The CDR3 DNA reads TGTGCCAGCAGCTTAGCGGTAACGACAGATACGCAGTATTTT.

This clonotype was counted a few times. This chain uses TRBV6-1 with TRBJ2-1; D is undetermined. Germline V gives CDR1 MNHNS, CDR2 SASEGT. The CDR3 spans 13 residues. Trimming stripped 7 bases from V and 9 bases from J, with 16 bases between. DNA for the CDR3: TGTGCCAGCACGAGAGGACCGTCTCTTGAGCAGTTCTTC. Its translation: CASTRGPSLEQFF.

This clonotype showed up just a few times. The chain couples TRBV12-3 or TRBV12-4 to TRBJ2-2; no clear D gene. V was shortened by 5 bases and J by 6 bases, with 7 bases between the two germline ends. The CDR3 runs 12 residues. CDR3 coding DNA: TGTGCCAGCAGTATATTTCCCGGGGAGCTGTTTTTT. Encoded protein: CASSIFPGELFF.

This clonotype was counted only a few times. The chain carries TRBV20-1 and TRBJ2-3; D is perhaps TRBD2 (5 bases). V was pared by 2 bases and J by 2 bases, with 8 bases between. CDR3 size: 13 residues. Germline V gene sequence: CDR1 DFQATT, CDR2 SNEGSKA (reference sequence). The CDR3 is CSARRDDTDTQYF. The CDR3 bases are TGCAGTGCTAGACGGGATGACACAGATACGCAGTATTTT.

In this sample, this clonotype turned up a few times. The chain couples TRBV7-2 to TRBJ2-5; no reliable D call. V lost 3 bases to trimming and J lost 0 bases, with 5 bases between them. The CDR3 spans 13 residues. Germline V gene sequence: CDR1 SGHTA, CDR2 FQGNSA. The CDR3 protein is CASSFGHQETQYF. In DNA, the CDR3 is TGTGCCAGCAGCTTTGGGCACCAAGAGACCCAGTACTTC.